The 32 T cell receptor beta chains below were found in one sample sequenced in a study of vaccination effects on CD4 cells after COVID-19. Sequencing was preceded by expansion of antigen-specific CD4+ T cells with viral peptide pools in the ViraFEST assay. Culture lasted under 13 days before CD4+ T cell isolation. None of these healthy vaccinees had been infected with SARS-CoV-2 before vaccination. Their antigen targets remain unknown. Measured with immunoSEQ multiplex PCR; TCRdb has only the in-frame clones, and not every one. The sample records approximately 74,000 clones, approximately 74% being singletons. This sample comprised CD4+ T cells from PBMCs cultured with HCoV-NL63 spike peptides, obtained before COVID-19 vaccination. The origin of the receptors is a human donor who received a COVID-19 vaccine.

This chain joins TRBV4-1 and TRBJ2-2, with D tentatively TRBD2 (5 bases). Looked up from germline, CDR1 is MGHRA and CDR2 is YSYEKL. V was trimmed by 7 bases and J by 1 base, leaving 13 bases between them. The CDR3 consists of 15 residues. The DNA for the CDR3 is TGCGCCAGCACCTTAGGGAGAGGGAACACCGGGGAGCTGTTTTTT. As protein: CASTLGRGNTGELFF.

The J gene is TRBJ2-3, the V gene TRBV5-1, with 8 bases fitting TRBD1. Germline-derived CDR1 and CDR2 are SGHRS and YFSETQ. The CDR3 is made up of 18 amino acids. V shed 4 bases, J shed 0 bases, and the junction held 13 bases outside the gene matches. CDR3 DNA sequence: TGCGCCAGCAGCGAGAACGGGACAGGAGGAACTAGCACAGATACGCAGTATTTT. This translates into CASSENGTGGTSTDTQYF.

This chain links TRBV28 with TRBJ1-6; the D gene is possibly TRBD1 (5 bases). CDR1 and CDR2 (germline): MDHEN, SYDVKM. This CDR3 is built from 13 residues. V was trimmed by 5 bases and J by 13 bases, leaving 15 bases between them. The CDR3 coding sequence is TGTGCCAGCAGTAGGGACTCGCGCGGTCCCCTCCACTTT. Translating gives CASSRDSRGPLHF.

This chain links TRBV12-3 or TRBV12-4 with TRBJ1-1, with D possibly matching TRBD1 (6 bases). The CDR3 totals 12 residues. V was trimmed by 5 bases and J by 7 bases, leaving 11 bases between them. CDR3 loop: CASSNRQDEAFF. The CDR3 DNA reads as TGTGCCAGCAGTAATCGACAGGATGAAGCTTTCTTT.

The chain recombines TRBV12-3 or TRBV12-4 with TRBJ1-4, with 7 nucleotides matching TRBD1. This CDR3 comprises 13 residues. Trimming took 5 bases from V and 7 from J; bases not matched to a gene: 4. CDR3 sequence reads: CASSVRDSEKLFF. In DNA, the CDR3 is TGTGCCAGCAGTGTAAGGGACAGTGAAAAACTGTTTTTT.

CDR3 in amino acids: CASSQALGNYGYTF. The CDR3 DNA follows: TGCGCCAGCAGCCAAGCATTAGGAAACTATGGCTACACCTTC. The chain carries TRBV4-3 and TRBJ1-2; no firm D call. The V gene lost 1 base and the J gene lost 2 bases, with 8 bases spanning the gap. This CDR3 comprises 14 residues. Germline lookup yields CDR1 LGHNA and CDR2 YSLEER.

The V call is TRBV6-5, the J call TRBJ2-5; the match to TRBD2 covers 14 bases. The J segment lost 4 bases and the V segment lost 6 bases, leaving 1 base of the junction unmatched. The germline CDR1 and CDR2 sequences are MNHEY and SVGAGI. The CDR3 totals 14 residues. This chain's CDR3 is CASRTSGRGETQYF. CDR3 nucleotides: TGTGCCAGCAGGACTAGCGGGAGGGGAGAGACCCAGTACTTC.

This clone was seen a single time. V is TRBV21-1 and J is TRBJ2-4; the DNA was not compared with TRBD2, the D call given in the table. TRBV21-1 is a pseudogene locus. The CDR3 totals 16 residues. CDR3 loop: CASNRKERGAKNIQYF. Here the CDR3 DNA reads TGTGCCAGCAACCGAAAGGAGCGGGGGGCCAAAAACATTCAGTACTTC.

The chain uses TRBV27 and TRBJ1-1; weak D call: TRBD1 (6 bases). The CDR3 runs to 14 residues. V was cut by 6 bases and J by 3 bases, with 14 bases left in between. Germline V gene lookup returns CDR1 MNHEY and CDR2 SMNVEV (reference sequence). CDR3 nucleotide sequence: TGTGCCAGCAGCCGAAATAGGGGGTACACTGAAGCTTTCTTT. It is translated as CASSRNRGYTEAFF.

The table lists this clone with a few counts. This chain links TRBV7-3 with TRBJ1-1; D not resolved. Per the germline V gene, CDR1 is SGHTA and CDR2 is FQGTGA. Trimming pared 5 bases from V and 1 base from J, leaving 14 bases between. The CDR3 totals 15 residues. The CDR3 nucleotides are TGTGCCAGCAGCCCGCCAGGCGACCAGAACACTGAAGCTTTCTTT. It is translated as CASSPPGDQNTEAFF. The entire variable domain, with the rest obtained from reference TRBV7-3 and TRBJ1-1, is as follows: GAGVSQTPSNKVTEKGKYVELRCDPISGHTALYWYRQSLGQGPEFLIYFQGTGAADDSGLPNDRFFAVRPEGSVSTLKIQRTERGDSAVYLCASSPPGDQNTEAFFGQGTRLTVV.

This clone was seen once. CDR3 sequence (DNA): TGTGCCAGCTCACCGAAGACAGGGGGCCCCTATAATTCACCCCTCCACTTT. Translating it yields CASSPKTGGPYNSPLHF. This rearrangement joins TRBV18 to TRBJ1-6; 10 bases fit TRBD1. In germline, CDR1 is KGHSH, CDR2 LQKENI. The CDR3 extends over 17 amino acids. V was pared by 3 bases and J by 2 bases, with 4 bases of the junction left unmatched.

The V and J genes are TRBV23-1 and TRBJ2-1; 10 bases map to TRBD2. TRBV23-1 qualifies as an ORF whose function is uncertain. CDR3 length equals 16 residues. Trimming removed 8 bases from V and 6 bases from J; junction bases left unmatched: 13. CDR3 sequence (DNA): TGCGCCAGCCAGCGGGGGGGTAGTAGCCCCCCCAATGAGCAGTTCTTC. This translates into CASQRGGSSPPNEQFF.

The V gene is TRBV7-2, the J gene TRBJ1-1; D not certain. Germline V gives CDR1 SGHTA, CDR2 FQGNSA. This CDR3 comprises 13 residues. The ends were cut back, 2 bases at V and 0 bases at J, with 4 bases in the middle. The CDR3 sequence is CASSLRLNTEAFF. CDR3 DNA sequence: TGTGCCAGCAGCTTACGGCTGAACACTGAAGCTTTCTTT.

The chain is built from TRBV18 and TRBJ1-1; 7 bases align to TRBD1. CDR1 is KGHSH and CDR2 is LQKENI in the germline V gene. Unmatched junction bases numbered 2, after V lost 3 bases and J lost 4 bases. The CDR3 is 13 amino acids. The CDR3 sequence: CASSPDRSTEAFF. Here the CDR3 DNA reads TGTGCCAGCTCACCGGACAGGAGCACTGAAGCTTTCTTT.

This clone was seen just once. This rearrangement joins TRBV19 to TRBJ1-2, with a tentative D call TRBD1 (6 bases). Trimming shortened V by 1 base and J by 1 base, and 19 bases separated the two germline ends. The CDR3 runs to 18 residues. In germline, CDR1 is LNHDA, CDR2 SQIVND (reference sequence). CDR3 sequence (DNA): TGTGCCAGTAGTATAGTTTTTGGAGGACAGTCTATTAACTATGGCTACACCTTC. It encodes CASSIVFGGQSINYGYTF.

A single count supports this clone. V and J are TRBV21-1 and TRBJ2-5; TRBD2 is the table's D call, not checked against the DNA. TRBV21-1 is labeled a pseudogene. The CDR3 has 15 amino acids. CDR3 DNA sequence: TGTGCCAGCAGCAAAGGAGGAGGAGGGGCGGAGACCCAGTACTTC. Its translation: CASSKGGGGAETQYF.

The J gene is TRBJ1-1, the V gene TRBV19, with unresolved D. V lost 5 bases and J lost 1, with 2 bases in between. CDR3 length: 11 amino acids. Germline V gene lookup returns CDR1 LNHDA and CDR2 SQIVND (reference sequence). The DNA of the CDR3 is TGTGCCAGTAGTGCGAACACTGAAGCTTTCTTT. It codes for CASSANTEAFF.

The rearrangement joins TRBV7-9 to TRBJ2-2, with no clear D. The ends were cut back, 5 bases at V and 1 base at J, with 8 bases in the middle. Germline V CDR1 and CDR2: SEHNR, FQNEAQ (reference sequence). This CDR3 comprises 14 residues. CDR3 region: CASSRYGNTGELFF. CDR3 bases: TGTGCCAGCAGCCGATACGGGAACACCGGGGAGCTGTTTTTT.

V is TRBV6-5 and J is TRBJ1-2; tentative D call: TRBD1 (5 bases). The CDR3 runs to 12 residues. The V end was cut by 6 bases, the J end by 6 bases, with 11 bases between. The germline V gene encodes CDR1 MNHEY and CDR2 SVGAGI. The CDR3 reads CASSPRADGYTF. CDR3 DNA: TGTGCCAGCAGCCCCAGGGCGGATGGCTACACCTTC.

This chain connects TRBV5-5 to TRBJ2-2, with D unclear. This CDR3 is built from 12 residues. Germline loops: CDR1 SGHKS, CDR2 YYEKEE (reference sequence). Trimming left V 0 bases short and J 7 bases short, with 4 bases between. The chain's CDR3 is CASSLVGGELFF. The DNA for the CDR3 is TGTGCCAGCAGCTTGGTAGGCGGGGAGCTGTTTTTT.

The chain carries TRBV7-2 and TRBJ2-3; D is ambiguous. In germline, CDR1 is SGHTA, CDR2 FQGNSA. The CDR3 has 15 residues. The V and J ends lost 1 base and 4 bases respectively, with 12 bases between them. In DNA form, the CDR3 reads TGTGCCAGCAGCTTAGTTCGCGATGGTTCAGATACGCAGTATTTT. Translation gives CASSLVRDGSDTQYF.

The genes are TRBV28 and TRBJ2-1; no clear D gene. The germline V gene has CDR1 MDHEN and CDR2 SYDVKM. V was trimmed by 8 bases and J by 6 bases, leaving 5 bases between them. The CDR3 runs to 10 residues. DNA of the CDR3: TGTGCCAGCCGTCGCAATGAGCAGTTCTTC. It translates to CASRRNEQFF. Combining the CDR3 with reference TRBV28 and TRBJ2-1 gives the whole variable domain DVKVTQSSRYLVKRTGEKVFLECVQDMDHENMFWYRQDPGLGLRLIYFSYDVKMKEKGDIPEGYSVSREKKERFSLILESASTNQTSMYLCASRRNEQFFGPGTRLTVL.

J is TRBJ2-5 and V is TRBV20-1; D not resolved. The CDR3 loop spans 13 amino acids. V was cut by 3 bases and J by 4 bases, with 12 bases left in between. Germline V gene data show CDR1 as DFQATT and CDR2 as SNEGSKA (reference sequence). The CDR3 is CSASGFPPETQYF. The CDR3 DNA sequence: TGCAGTGCTAGTGGATTTCCTCCAGAGACCCAGTACTTC.

The V call is TRBV6-1, the J call TRBJ2-4; unclear D gene. Looked up from germline, CDR1 is MNHNS and CDR2 is SASEGT. V gave up 2 bases and J gave up 0 bases, with 17 bases separating them. The CDR3 extends over 18 amino acids. Here the CDR3 reads CASSESWAASLAKNIQYF. In nucleotides, the CDR3 is TGTGCCAGCAGTGAATCTTGGGCAGCCTCACTAGCCAAAAACATTCAGTACTTC.

This clone was picked up a small number of times. V gene TRBV6-5 combines with J gene TRBJ2-7; TRBD2 might be the D (6 bases). Germline CDR1 and CDR2: MNHEY and SVGAGI. V lost 9 bases, J lost 4 bases, and 19 bases lay in between. This CDR3 spans 14 amino acids. CDR3 loop: CASTEGTPPYEQYV. CDR3 DNA: TGTGCCAGTACCGAAGGGACTCCACCGTACGAGCAGTACGTC.

The rearrangement uses TRBV28 and TRBJ1-1; no firm D call. The CDR3 covers 11 residues. Germline V gene lookup returns CDR1 MDHEN and CDR2 SYDVKM. Deletions cut 3 bases from V and 11 bases from J, with 10 bases between. CDR3 sequence: CASSLWPSAFF. CDR3 coding DNA: TGTGCCAGCAGTTTGTGGCCGTCGGCTTTCTTT.

The chain couples TRBV12-3 or TRBV12-4 to TRBJ1-2; D call uncertain. This CDR3 spans 13 amino acids. Trimming took off 8 bases at V and 4 bases at J, with 14 bases between the two ends. The CDR3 spells CASRPGMGYGYTF. CDR3 coding DNA: TGTGCCAGCCGACCGGGGATGGGCTATGGCTACACCTTC.

The chain carries TRBV19 and TRBJ2-3, with 9 bases identical to TRBD2. Germline CDR1 LNHDA, CDR2 SQIVND (reference sequence). Trimming at V came to 2 bases and at J to 4 bases, leaving 4 bases not matched to a gene. The CDR3 is 15 amino acids. CDR3 in amino acids: CASSIKAGGSDTQYF. As DNA, the CDR3 is TGTGCCAGTAGTATAAAAGCGGGGGGATCAGATACGCAGTATTTT.

The rearrangement joins TRBV25-1 to TRBJ1-4; the match to TRBD1 covers 9 bases. Trimming at V came to 5 bases and at J to 6 bases, leaving 4 bases not matched to a gene. The CDR3 sequence is 14 residues long. Germline V gene lookup returns CDR1 MGHDK and CDR2 SYGVNS. For the CDR3, the DNA is TGTGCCAGCAGTAGCCGGGACAGGGATGAAAAACTGTTTTTT. The encoded protein is CASSSRDRDEKLFF.

J is TRBJ1-4 and V is TRBV5-1; weak D call: TRBD1 (6 bases). The CDR3 length is 15 residues. The germline CDR1 and CDR2 sequences are SGHRS and YFSETQ. The V end was cut by 4 bases, the J end by 0 bases, with 10 bases between. CDR3 protein: CASSQGSATNEKLFF. In nucleotides, the CDR3 is TGCGCCAGCAGCCAGGGGAGTGCAACTAATGAAAAACTGTTTTTT.

V is TRBV6-2 or TRBV6-3 and J is TRBJ1-2, with D maybe TRBD1 (6 bases). Germline CDR1 is MNHEY and CDR2 is SVGEGT. This CDR3 spans 14 amino acids. Trimming left V 4 bases short and J 1 base short, with 10 bases between. This CDR3 is CASSSRGLNYGYTF. The CDR3 bases are TGTGCCAGCAGTTCCAGGGGTCTTAACTATGGCTACACCTTC.

The rearrangement links TRBV5-8 to TRBJ1-5, with 7 bases matching TRBD1. This CDR3 region has 15 residues. CDR1 is SGHTS and CDR2 is YDEGEE in the germline V gene. J was trimmed by 4 bases and V by 5 bases; bases with no gene match: 9. The DNA for the CDR3 is TGTGCCAGCAGACGCGGGACAGTGGTAAATCAGCCCCAGCATTTT. It encodes CASRRGTVVNQPQHF. Full variable domain (rest looked up from reference TRBV5-8 and TRBJ1-5): EAGVTQSPTHLIKTRGQQATLRCSPISGHTSVYWYQQALGLGLQFLLWYDEGEERNRGNFPPRFSGRQFPNYSSELNVNALELEDSALYLCASRRGTVVNQPQHFGDGTRLSIL.